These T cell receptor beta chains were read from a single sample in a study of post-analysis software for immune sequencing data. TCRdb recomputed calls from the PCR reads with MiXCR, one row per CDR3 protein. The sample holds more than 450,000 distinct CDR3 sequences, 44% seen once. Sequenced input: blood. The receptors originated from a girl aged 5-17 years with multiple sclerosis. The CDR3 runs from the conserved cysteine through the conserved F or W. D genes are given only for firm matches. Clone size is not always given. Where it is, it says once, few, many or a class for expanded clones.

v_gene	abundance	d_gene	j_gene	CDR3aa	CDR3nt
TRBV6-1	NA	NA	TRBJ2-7	CASSEAPPYEQYF	TGTGCCAGCAGTGAAGCCCCCCCCTACGAGCAGTACTTC
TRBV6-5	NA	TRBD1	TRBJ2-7	CASSYAGTGAYEQYF	TGTGCCAGCAGTTACGCGGGGACAGGGGCCTACGAGCAGTACTTC
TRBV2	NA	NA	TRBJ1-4	CASSERTGTNEKLFF	TGTGCCAGCAGTGAGAGAACAGGGACTAATGAAAAACTGTTTTTT
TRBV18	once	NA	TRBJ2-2	CASSPQQGPGELFF	TGTGCCAGCTCACCACAACAGGGTCCCGGGGAGCTGTTTTTT
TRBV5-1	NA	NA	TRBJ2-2	CASSAGTLNTGELFF	TGCGCCAGCAGCGCCGGGACCCTAAACACCGGGGAGCTGTTTTTT
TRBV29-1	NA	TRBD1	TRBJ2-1	CSAHRGTGGFNEQFF	TGCAGCGCCCATCGGGGGACAGGGGGCTTCAACGAGCAGTTCTTC
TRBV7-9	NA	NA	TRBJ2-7	CASSSMSYEQYF	TGTGCCAGCAGCTCTATGAGCTACGAGCAGTACTTC
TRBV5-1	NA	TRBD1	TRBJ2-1	CASSLSQGNYNEQFF	TGCGCCAGCAGCTTATCACAGGGGAACTACAATGAGCAGTTCTTC
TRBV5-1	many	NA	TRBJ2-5	CASSLTSQETQYF	TGCGCCAGCAGCTTGACTTCTCAAGAGACCCAGTACTTC
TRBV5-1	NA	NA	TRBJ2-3	CASSLAWEGTDTQYF	TGCGCCAGCAGCTTGGCTTGGGAGGGCACAGATACGCAGTATTTT
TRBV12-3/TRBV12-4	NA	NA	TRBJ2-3	CASSLLETTDTQYF	TGTGCCAGCAGTTTATTGGAGACCACAGATACGCAGTATTTT
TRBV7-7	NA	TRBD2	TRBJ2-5	CASSFLAGAQETQYF	TGTGCTAGCAGCTTTCTAGCGGGAGCCCAGGAGACCCAGTACTTC
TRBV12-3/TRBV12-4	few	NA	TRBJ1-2	CASSLTTGSGGYTF	TGTGCCAGCAGTTTAACCACAGGGTCGGGGGGCTACACCTTC
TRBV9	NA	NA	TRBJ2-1	CASSSAGRSYNEQFF	TGTGCCAGCAGCTCCGCGGGGCGCTCCTACAATGAGCAGTTCTTC
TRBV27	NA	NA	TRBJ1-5	CATKQENYSNQPQHF	TGTGCCACGAAACAGGAAAACTATAGCAATCAGCCCCAGCATTTT
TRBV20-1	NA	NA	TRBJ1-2	CSAKSRERDYGYTF	TGCAGTGCTAAGAGCAGGGAACGGGACTATGGCTACACCTTC